The 17 T cell receptor beta chains listed next were all sequenced from one sample in a study of early T cells in non-severe SARS-CoV-2 infection. TCRdb re-analysed the 5' RACE reads in MiXCR, keeping a single row per CDR3 protein. The repertoire holds 95,000 to 100,000 distinct CDR3 sequences, around 13% seen once, with about 2.3% in the top ten. Input material: whole blood. Receptors originate from an adult who was a healthcare worker with PCR-confirmed SARS-CoV-2 infection or an uninfected control (not recorded which).

This clonotype was seen a few times. This rearrangement joins TRBV7-8 to TRBJ2-5, with 9 bases identical to TRBD1. There are 15 residues in the CDR3. With V trimmed by 3 bases and J by 3 bases, 5 bases remained unmatched. Germline loops: CDR1 SGHVS, CDR2 FQNEAQ. In nucleotides, the CDR3 is TGTGCCAGCAGCTTTGGGGACAGGGTTAAAGAGACCCAGTACTTC. It codes for CASSFGDRVKETQYF.

This clonotype was detected many times. This chain joins TRBV7-2 and TRBJ2-6; the match to TRBD1 covers 7 bases. The ends lost 3 bases at V and 4 bases at J; junction bases unmatched: 24. Germline loops: CDR1 SGHTA, CDR2 FQGNSA. The CDR3 has 22 amino acids. DNA of the CDR3: TGTGCCAGCAGCTTCCTGTGGACAGGATTCTCTGGGGAAAGGAGGGGGGCCAACGTCCTGACTTTC. Translation gives CASSFLWTGFSGERRGANVLTF. Full variable domain (rest looked up from reference TRBV7-2 and TRBJ2-6): GAGVSQSPSNKVTEKGKDVELRCDPISGHTALYWYRQSLGQGLEFLIYFQGNSAPDKSGLPSDRFSAERTGGSVSTLTIQRTQQEDSAVYLCASSFLWTGFSGERRGANVLTFGAGSRLTVL.

This sequence joins TRBV5-1 and TRBJ1-4; D call uncertain. The CDR3 is made up of 14 amino acids. The germline V gene encodes CDR1 SGHRS and CDR2 YFSETQ. Trimming removed 1 base at V and 5 bases at J, with 9 bases between. For the CDR3, the DNA is TGCGCCAGCAGCTTGCCTTCAGAAAATGAAAAACTGTTTTTT. Protein product: CASSLPSENEKLFF.

This clonotype was detected many times. The V call is TRBV11-2, the J call TRBJ2-3; the D gene is possibly TRBD1 (6 bases). The germline V gene has CDR1 SGHAT and CDR2 FQNNGV. The CDR3 runs 16 residues. V was pared by 3 bases and J by 1 base, with 14 bases between. The CDR3 DNA sequence: TGTGCCAGCAGCTTTAGGTCGCCAGGGGGCACAGATACGCAGTATTTT. Protein sequence: CASSFRSPGGTDTQYF.

This clonotype was observed a handful of times. The genes are TRBV5-4 and TRBJ2-3; 7 bases are shared with TRBD1. The CDR3 consists of 19 residues. V was pared by 4 bases and J by 3 bases, with 20 bases of the junction left unmatched. Per the germline V gene, CDR1 is SGHNT and CDR2 is YYREEE (reference sequence). As DNA, the CDR3 is TGTGCCAGCAGCACCCCCGAACCAATCCCGGGACAGCAGACAGATACGCAGTATTTT. Residues: CASSTPEPIPGQQTDTQYF.

In this sample, this clonotype turned up a few times. The chain couples TRBV7-8 to TRBJ2-4; the D gene could be TRBD1 or TRBD2 (5 bases each). V was cut by 5 bases and J by 10 bases, with 15 bases left in between. Germline V CDR1 and CDR2: SGHVS, FQNEAQ. The CDR3 has 13 residues. The CDR3 region is CASSPRLRGIQYF. The CDR3 DNA reads TGTGCCAGCAGCCCACGACTAAGGGGTATTCAGTACTTC.

The chain carries TRBV4-2 and TRBJ1-1, with TRBD1 matching over 9 bases. Germline lookup yields CDR1 LGHNA and CDR2 YNFKEQ. This CDR3 is built from 17 residues. The V and J ends lost 3 bases and 1 base, in that order; junction bases with no gene match: 9. The CDR3 here is CASSQRDRVGPNTEAFF. The CDR3, as DNA: TGTGCCAGCAGCCAGCGGGACAGGGTGGGGCCGAACACTGAAGCTTTCTTT.

This clonotype was seen repeatedly, ten times or more. The genes are TRBV12-3 or TRBV12-4 and TRBJ2-7; 7 bases are a match to TRBD2. After removal of 5 bases from V and 0 bases from J, the junction contained 7 bases not matched to a gene. The CDR3 loop spans 15 amino acids. The CDR3 DNA reads TGTGCCAGCAGTGGCCGATCGGGAGGCTCCTACGAGCAGTACTTC. Translation: CASSGRSGGSYEQYF.

This clonotype was recorded many times. The chain has TRBV7-9 and TRBJ2-3; the D gene is possibly TRBD2 (6 bases). Trimming pared 5 bases from V and 0 bases from J, leaving 12 bases between. Germline V gene lookup returns CDR1 SEHNR and CDR2 FQNEAQ (reference sequence). The CDR3 sequence is 15 residues long. CDR3 nucleotides: TGTGCCAGCAGCCCTAGTGGGACTAGCACAGATACGCAGTATTTT. Translation gives CASSPSGTSTDTQYF.

This clonotype appeared a few times. V usage is TRBV29-1 and J usage is TRBJ2-5, with D possibly being TRBD2 (6 bases). Germline V lookup: CDR1 SQVTM, CDR2 ANQGSEA. There are 12 residues in the CDR3. Trimming left V 5 bases short and J 4 bases short, with 11 bases between. CDR3 in DNA: TGCAGCGTTACAGGAGGGTCAGAGACCCAGTACTTC. Protein product: CSVTGGSETQYF.

This clonotype was seen a few times. J is TRBJ2-2 and V is TRBV20-1; D is unresolved. CDR3 length: 14 amino acids. The V end was cut by 4 bases, the J end by 2 bases, with 11 bases between. CDR1 DFQATT and CDR2 SNEGSKA come from the germline V gene (reference sequence). This chain's CDR3 is CSANWAANTGELFF. CDR3 nucleotide sequence: TGCAGTGCTAACTGGGCGGCCAACACCGGGGAGCTGTTTTTT.

Ten or more counts support this clonotype. V and J are TRBV7-6 and TRBJ2-3; 10 bases line up with TRBD1. The germline gives CDR1 SGHVS, CDR2 FNYEAQ. V shed 2 bases and J 4 bases; nucleotides not matched to a gene: 12. CDR3 length equals 18 residues. CDR3 in amino acids: CASSLNDRGLVRADTQYF. The CDR3 nucleotides read TGTGCCAGCAGCTTAAACGACAGGGGGCTTGTTCGCGCAGATACGCAGTATTTT.

The chain couples TRBV4-2 to TRBJ2-7; 8 bases match TRBD1. The J segment lost 1 base and the V segment lost 2 bases, leaving 10 bases of the junction unmatched. CDR1 is LGHNA and CDR2 is YNFKEQ in the germline V gene. This CDR3 is built from 17 residues. The CDR3 sequence: CASSQPMGQVGSYEQYF. The CDR3, as DNA: TGTGCCAGCAGCCAACCAATGGGACAGGTTGGATCCTACGAGCAGTACTTC.

In this sample, this clonotype turned up a few times. The gene calls are TRBV29-1 and TRBJ2-1; possible D gene TRBD2, 5 bases. The CDR3 is made up of 14 amino acids. The germline V gene has CDR1 SQVTM and CDR2 ANQGSEA. Trimming cost V 8 bases and J 4 bases, with 18 bases left between them. The DNA of the CDR3 is TGCAGCTCCGAGACGGGATTGGGATACAATGAGCAGTTCTTC. Translating gives CSSETGLGYNEQFF.

This clonotype was counted ten times or more. This chain uses TRBV5-4 with TRBJ1-1; 7 nucleotides line up with TRBD1. This CDR3 region has 13 residues. CDR1 is SGHNT, CDR2 YYREEE, per germline (reference sequence). Trimming took 4 bases from V and 5 from J; bases not matched to a gene: 5. In DNA, the CDR3 is TGTGCCAGCAGCCCAACACAGGGGACTGAAGCTTTCTTT. Translation: CASSPTQGTEAFF.

The V call is TRBV19, the J call TRBJ2-6; weak D call: TRBD2 (5 bases). Between the trimmed V and J ends, which lost 3 bases and 0 bases, there was a span of 15 bases. Germline-derived CDR1 and CDR2 are LNHDA and SQIVND (reference sequence). The CDR3 is made up of 18 amino acids. The CDR3 spells CASSMGAFTSSGANVLTF. CDR3 in DNA: TGTGCCAGTAGTATGGGAGCCTTCACTTCCTCTGGGGCCAACGTCCTGACTTTC.

This clonotype has a count of ten or more. In nucleotides, the CDR3 is TGCAGTGCTAGCTACGGGGGCTCTGGAAACACCATATATTTT. As protein: CSASYGGSGNTIYF. This chain joins TRBV20-1 and TRBJ1-3; tentatively, D is TRBD1 (5 bases). Germline V gives CDR1 DFQATT, CDR2 SNEGSKA (reference sequence). CDR3 length: 14 amino acids. The V gene lost 3 bases and the J gene lost 0 bases, with 9 bases spanning the gap.